The clone carrying this T cell receptor beta chain has a single count. This record belongs to a study of shared T cell receptors in the human thymus. This CDR3 is built from 13 residues. Between the trimmed V and J ends, which lost 5 bases and 5 bases, there was a span of 13 bases. Germline V gene lookup returns CDR1 SGHTA and CDR2 FQGNSA. Profiling relied on immunoSEQ multiplex PCR, and the TCRdb table lists in-frame clones only, not all of them. The table records about 660,000 clones, around 87% of them present only once. The data also belong to a second study, concerning human thymus T cells. That study reports: Both thymic and peripheral blood repertoires showed apparently biased V and J usage. Related research described thymic repertoires that were highly overlapping among unrelated individuals.

The receptor comes from a boy under two years old with a congenital heart defect. Sequencing was done on a sample of thymocytes. This chain uses TRBV7-2 with TRBJ2-7; D may be TRBD1 (6 bases). CDR3 protein: CASSLPTGNEQYF. The CDR3 region has the DNA TGTGCCAGCAGCCTACCTACAGGGAACGAGCAGTACTTC.